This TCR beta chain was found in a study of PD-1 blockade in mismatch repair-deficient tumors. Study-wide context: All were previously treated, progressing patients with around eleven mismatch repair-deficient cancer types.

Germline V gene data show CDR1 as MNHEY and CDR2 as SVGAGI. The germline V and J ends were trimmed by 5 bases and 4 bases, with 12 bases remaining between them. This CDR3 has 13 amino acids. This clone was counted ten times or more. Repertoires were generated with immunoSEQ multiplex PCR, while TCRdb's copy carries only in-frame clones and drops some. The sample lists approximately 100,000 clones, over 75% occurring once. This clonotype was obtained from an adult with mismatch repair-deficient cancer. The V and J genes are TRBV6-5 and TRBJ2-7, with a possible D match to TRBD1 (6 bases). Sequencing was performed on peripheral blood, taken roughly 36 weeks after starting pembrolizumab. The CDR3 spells CASSLQGKYEQYF. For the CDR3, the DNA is TGTGCCAGCAGTCTGCAGGGGAAGTACGAGCAGTACTTC.